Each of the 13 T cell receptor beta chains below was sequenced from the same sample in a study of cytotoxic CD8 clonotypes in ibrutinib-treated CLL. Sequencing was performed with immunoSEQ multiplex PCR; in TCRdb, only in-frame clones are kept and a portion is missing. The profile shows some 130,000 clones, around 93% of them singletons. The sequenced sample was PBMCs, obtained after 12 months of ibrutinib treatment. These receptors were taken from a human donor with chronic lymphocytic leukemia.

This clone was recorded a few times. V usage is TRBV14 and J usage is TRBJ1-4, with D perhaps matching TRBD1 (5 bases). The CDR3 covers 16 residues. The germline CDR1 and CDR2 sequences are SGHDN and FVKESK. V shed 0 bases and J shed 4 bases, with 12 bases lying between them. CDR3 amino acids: CASSQDPRQGNEKLFF. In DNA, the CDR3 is TGTGCCAGCAGCCAAGATCCGCGGCAGGGTAATGAAAAACTGTTTTTT.

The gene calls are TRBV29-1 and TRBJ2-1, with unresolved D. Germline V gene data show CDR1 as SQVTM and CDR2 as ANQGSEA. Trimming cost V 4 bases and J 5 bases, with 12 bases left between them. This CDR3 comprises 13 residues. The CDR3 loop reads CSVGVRIDNEQFF. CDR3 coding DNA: TGCAGCGTTGGGGTGCGGATCGACAATGAGCAGTTCTTC.

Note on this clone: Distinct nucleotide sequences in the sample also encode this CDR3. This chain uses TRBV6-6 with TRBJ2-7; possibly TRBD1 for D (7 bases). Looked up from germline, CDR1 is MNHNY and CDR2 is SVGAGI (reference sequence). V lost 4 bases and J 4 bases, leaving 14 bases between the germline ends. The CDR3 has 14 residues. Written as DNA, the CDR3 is TGTGCCAGCAGTTTACTAGCAGGGGGGTACGAGCAGTACTTC. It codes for CASSLLAGGYEQYF.

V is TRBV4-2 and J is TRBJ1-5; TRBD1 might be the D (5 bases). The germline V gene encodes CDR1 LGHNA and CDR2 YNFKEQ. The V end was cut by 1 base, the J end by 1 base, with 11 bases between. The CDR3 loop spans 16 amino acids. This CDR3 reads CASSQAEGMSNQPQHF. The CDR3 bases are TGTGCCAGCAGCCAAGCCGAGGGGATGAGCAATCAGCCCCAGCATTTT.

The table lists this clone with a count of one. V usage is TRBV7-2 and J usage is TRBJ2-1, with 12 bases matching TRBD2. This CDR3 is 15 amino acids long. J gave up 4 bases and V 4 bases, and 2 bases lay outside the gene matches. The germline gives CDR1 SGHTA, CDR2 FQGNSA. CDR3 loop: CASSSSGRGYNEQFF. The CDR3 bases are TGTGCCAGCAGCTCTAGCGGGAGGGGTTACAATGAGCAGTTCTTC.

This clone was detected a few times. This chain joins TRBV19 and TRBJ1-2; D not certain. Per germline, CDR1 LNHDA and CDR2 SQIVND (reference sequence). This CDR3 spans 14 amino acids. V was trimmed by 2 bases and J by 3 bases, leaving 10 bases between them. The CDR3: CASSIMGWDYGYTF. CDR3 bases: TGTGCCAGTAGTATAATGGGCTGGGACTATGGCTACACCTTC.

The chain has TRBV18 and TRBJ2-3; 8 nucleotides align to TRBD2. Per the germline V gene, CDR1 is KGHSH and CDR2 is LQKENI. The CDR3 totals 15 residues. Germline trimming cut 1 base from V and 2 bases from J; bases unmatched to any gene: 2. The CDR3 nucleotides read TGTGCCAGCTCACCACTAGCGGGAAACACAGATACGCAGTATTTT. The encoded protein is CASSPLAGNTDTQYF.

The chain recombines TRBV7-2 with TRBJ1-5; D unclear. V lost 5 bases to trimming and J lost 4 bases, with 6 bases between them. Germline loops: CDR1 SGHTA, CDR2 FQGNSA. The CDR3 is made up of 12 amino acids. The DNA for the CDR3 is TGTGCCAGCAGCCGATCTAATCAGCCCCAGCATTTT. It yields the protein CASSRSNQPQHF.

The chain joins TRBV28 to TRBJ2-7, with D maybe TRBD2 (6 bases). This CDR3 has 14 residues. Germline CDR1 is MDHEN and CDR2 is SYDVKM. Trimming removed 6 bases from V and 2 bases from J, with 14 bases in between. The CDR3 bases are TGTGCCAGCAGACGAGGGACTCTAGCCTACGAGCAGTACTTC. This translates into CASRRGTLAYEQYF.

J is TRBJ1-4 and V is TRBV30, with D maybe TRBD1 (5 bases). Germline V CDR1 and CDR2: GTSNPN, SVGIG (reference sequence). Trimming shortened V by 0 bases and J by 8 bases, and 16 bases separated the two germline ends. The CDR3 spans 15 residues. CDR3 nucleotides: TGTGCCTGGAGTGTGTGGGGGAGGGTGGAAGAAAAACTGTTTTTT. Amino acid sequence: CAWSVWGRVEEKLFF.

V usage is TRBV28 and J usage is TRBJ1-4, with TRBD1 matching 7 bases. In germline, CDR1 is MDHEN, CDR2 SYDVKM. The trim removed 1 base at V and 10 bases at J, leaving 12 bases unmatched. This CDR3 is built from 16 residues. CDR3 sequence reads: CASSLSPGTVGGKLFF. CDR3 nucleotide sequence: TGTGCCAGCAGTTTATCGCCAGGGACAGTGGGTGGAAAACTGTTTTTT.

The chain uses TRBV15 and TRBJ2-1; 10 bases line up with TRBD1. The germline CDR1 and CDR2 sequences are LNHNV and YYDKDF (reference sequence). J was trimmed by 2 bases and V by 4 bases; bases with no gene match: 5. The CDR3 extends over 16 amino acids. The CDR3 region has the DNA TGTGCCACCAGCACCAGCGGGACAGGGGCCTACAATGAGCAGTTCTTC. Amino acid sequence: CATSTSGTGAYNEQFF.

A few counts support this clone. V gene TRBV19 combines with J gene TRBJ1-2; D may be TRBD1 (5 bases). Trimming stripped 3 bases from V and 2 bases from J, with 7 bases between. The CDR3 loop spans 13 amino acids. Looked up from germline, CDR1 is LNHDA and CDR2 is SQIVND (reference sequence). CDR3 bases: TGTGCCAGTAGTATTCCAGGGAACTATGGCTACACCTTC. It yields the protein CASSIPGNYGYTF.